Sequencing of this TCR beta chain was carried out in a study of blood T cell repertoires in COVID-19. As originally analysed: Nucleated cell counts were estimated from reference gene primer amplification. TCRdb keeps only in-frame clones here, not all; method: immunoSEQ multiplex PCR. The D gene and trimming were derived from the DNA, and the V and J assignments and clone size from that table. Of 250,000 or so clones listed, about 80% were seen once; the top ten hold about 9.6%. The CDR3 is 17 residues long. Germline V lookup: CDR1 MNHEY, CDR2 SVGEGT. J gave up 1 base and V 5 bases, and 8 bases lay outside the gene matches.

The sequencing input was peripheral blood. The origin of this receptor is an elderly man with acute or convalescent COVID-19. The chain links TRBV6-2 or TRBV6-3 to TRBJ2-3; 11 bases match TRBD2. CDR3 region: CASSPTTSGARTDTQYF. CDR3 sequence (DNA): TGTGCCAGCAGTCCAACGACTAGCGGGGCCCGCACAGATACGCAGTATTTT.